This entry lists 15 T cell receptor beta chains sequenced from one sample in a study of memory CD4+ T cells and cytomegalovirus serostatus. Assay: immunoSEQ multiplex PCR; the TCRdb copy retains only in-frame clones and omits some. The table records 45,000 to 60,000 clones, roughly 80% of them present only once. Single viable CD3+CD4+CD8-CD45RO+ cells were sorted as the memory CD4+ T cells. The specimen sequenced was memory CD4+ T cells from blood. The receptors come from an adult in good health and CMV-seropositive.

The chain couples TRBV4-2 to TRBJ2-7; D is uncertain. Trimming took off 0 bases at V and 9 bases at J, with 18 bases between the two ends. Germline V gives CDR1 LGHNA, CDR2 YNFKEQ. There are 15 residues in the CDR3. The CDR3 here is CASSQDPSDGNRQYF. The CDR3 DNA follows: TGTGCCAGCAGCCAAGATCCCTCGGACGGCAATAGGCAGTACTTC.

This sequence joins TRBV4-2 and TRBJ2-7, with D possibly being TRBD1 (6 bases). The germline gives CDR1 LGHNA, CDR2 YNFKEQ. This CDR3 has 15 residues. V gave up 4 bases and J gave up 0 bases, with 13 bases separating them. This CDR3 is CASSRRGESSYEQYF. CDR3 in DNA: TGTGCCAGCAGCCGCAGGGGAGAGTCCTCCTACGAGCAGTACTTC.

This clone occurred a few times. J is TRBJ1-5 and V is TRBV6-1; D is uncertain. The CDR3 runs to 13 residues. Trimming took 1 base from V and 4 from J, leaving 5 bases between them. The germline gives CDR1 MNHNS, CDR2 SASEGT. As DNA, the CDR3 is TGTGCCAGCAGTGAAGGAAGGAATCAGCCCCAGCATTTT. Translating it yields CASSEGRNQPQHF.

A single count supports this clone. One end of the junction is discordant with germline, which a read error may explain. The rearrangement joins TRBV7-7 to TRBJ2-5; D is ambiguous. Germline V gene sequence: CDR1 SSHAT, CDR2 FNYEAQ (reference sequence). The CDR3 has 13 amino acids. The chain's CDR3 is CASSFDNQETQYF. The CDR3 bases are TGTGCTAGCAGCTTTGACAACCAAGAGACCCAGTACTTC.

This clone was seen a single time. The genes are TRBV2 and TRBJ2-7, with 9 bases matching TRBD2. With 5 bases clipped from V and 2 bases from J, the junction kept 1 base outside the gene matches. In germline, CDR1 is SNHLY, CDR2 FYNNEI. The CDR3 runs 13 residues. The CDR3 nucleotides read TGTGCCAGCAGTAGCGGGGGGCCCTACGAGCAGTACTTC. Protein product: CASSSGGPYEQYF.

CDR3 loop: CASSTADSLAKNIQYF. CDR3 sequence (DNA): TGTGCCAGCAGTACGGCGGACTCGCTAGCCAAAAACATTCAGTACTTC. The chain couples TRBV2 to TRBJ2-4; D might be TRBD2 (5 bases). V lost 5 bases and J 0 bases, leaving 14 bases between the germline ends. This CDR3 has 16 residues. The germline V gene encodes CDR1 SNHLY and CDR2 FYNNEI.

This sequence joins TRBV29-1 and TRBJ1-2, with 7 bases aligning to TRBD1. Germline CDR1 is SQVTM and CDR2 is ANQGSEA. The CDR3 consists of 12 residues. V dropped 7 bases and J dropped 9; count of bases not matched to a gene: 11. The CDR3: CSAGGGGLSYTF. The CDR3 coding sequence is TGCAGCGCAGGGGGTGGGGGTTTAAGCTACACCTTC.

V is TRBV4-2 and J is TRBJ1-1, with a weak D call TRBD1 (5 bases). The V gene lost 1 base and the J gene lost 5 bases, with 14 bases spanning the gap. The V gene's germline CDR1 is LGHNA and CDR2 YNFKEQ. The CDR3 consists of 15 residues. CDR3 DNA: TGTGCCAGCAGCCAAGCCGGGGGTTCGGATACTGAAGCTTTCTTT. Its translation: CASSQAGGSDTEAFF.

This chain uses TRBV12-5 with TRBJ2-5, with D possibly being TRBD2 (5 bases). The germline gives CDR1 LGHNT, CDR2 FRNRAP. The V end was cut by 4 bases, the J end by 1 base, with 7 bases between. This CDR3 spans 13 amino acids. This chain's CDR3 is CASGSSGQETQYF. The CDR3, as DNA: TGTGCTAGTGGTTCCAGCGGCCAAGAGACCCAGTACTTC. The entire variable domain, with the rest obtained from reference TRBV12-5 and TRBJ2-5, is as follows: DARVTQTPRHKVTEMGQEVTMRCQPILGHNTVFWYRQTMMQGLELLAYFRNRAPLDDSGMPKDRFSAEMPDATLATLKIQPSEPRDSAVYFCASGSSGQETQYFGPGTRLLVL.

This chain links TRBV4-3 with TRBJ2-3; tentative D call: TRBD2 (6 bases). CDR1 is LGHNA, CDR2 YSLEER, per germline. V lost 1 base to trimming and J lost 2 bases, with 19 bases between them. This CDR3 contains 18 residues. Here the CDR3 reads CASSQGDSGNENTDTQYF. In DNA form, the CDR3 reads TGCGCCAGCAGCCAAGGAGATAGCGGAAACGAAAACACAGATACGCAGTATTTT.

Concerning this clone itself: The junction and the germline gene differ at one end; a read error may be behind it. This chain joins TRBV7-7 and TRBJ2-2; D not certain. The CDR3 sequence is 13 residues long. Germline lookup yields CDR1 SSHAT and CDR2 FNYEAQ (reference sequence). The CDR3: CASSPLRSGELFF. The DNA of the CDR3 is TGTGCTAGCAGCCCACTTAGGAGCGGGGAGCTGTTTTTT.

This clone appeared once. The chain joins TRBV27 to TRBJ2-2, with D possibly TRBD2 on 6 matching bases. The germline V gene has CDR1 MNHEY and CDR2 SMNVEV (reference sequence). The CDR3 covers 17 residues. The V end was cut by 4 bases, the J end by 5 bases, with 20 bases between. Written as DNA, the CDR3 is TGTGCCAGCAGTTCGACCCTAGTTGGAGGGTTGACCGGGGAGCTGTTTTTT. Residues: CASSSTLVGGLTGELFF.

The chain links TRBV11-3 to TRBJ2-5; D is perhaps TRBD1 (5 bases). Germline V gives CDR1 SGHNT, CDR2 YENEEA. This CDR3 is built from 15 residues. With 5 bases removed from V and 4 bases from J, the gap between germline ends came to 17 bases. This CDR3 reads CASSPGAGIGETQYF. CDR3 DNA: TGTGCCAGCAGCCCCGGAGCAGGGATCGGAGAGACCCAGTACTTC.

Remarks on this clone: The junction differs from germline at one of its ends, possibly a read error. The chain is built from TRBV7-7 and TRBJ1-3; the match to TRBD1 covers 7 bases. Germline V gives CDR1 SSHAT, CDR2 FNYEAQ (reference sequence). CDR3 length: 15 residues. CDR3 sequence: CASSLTGESGNTIYF. The DNA of the CDR3 is TGTGCTAGCAGCCTCACAGGGGAAAGTGGAAACACCATATATTTT.

The J gene is TRBJ2-3, the V gene TRBV18, with D unclear. This CDR3 is built from 16 residues. Germline lookup yields CDR1 KGHSH and CDR2 LQKENI. Trimming stripped 0 bases from V and 0 bases from J, with 10 bases between. In nucleotides, the CDR3 is TGTGCCAGCTCACCACCGGGTAGGGTGAGCACAGATACGCAGTATTTT. This encodes CASSPPGRVSTDTQYF.